What follows are 29 T cell receptor beta chains derived from one specimen sequenced in a study of blood T cell repertoires in COVID-19. Measured with immunoSEQ multiplex PCR; TCRdb has only the in-frame clones, and not every one. The sample records about 420,000 clones, roughly 89% being singletons. The sequencing sample was made of peripheral blood. These TCRs come from a man aged 18 to 29 with COVID-19, enrolled during active disease.

The rearrangement joins TRBV5-1 to TRBJ1-3, with 9 bases fitting TRBD1. Germline trimming cut 3 bases from V and 4 bases from J; bases unmatched to any gene: 5. The V gene's germline CDR1 is SGHRS and CDR2 YFSETQ. The CDR3 has 15 residues. CDR3 region: CASSSGTGKGNTIYF. The CDR3 region has the DNA TGCGCCAGCAGCTCCGGGACAGGGAAAGGAAACACCATATATTTT. The whole variable domain, filled in from reference TRBV5-1 and TRBJ1-3, reads KAGVTQTPRYLIKTRGQQVTLSCSPISGHRSVSWYQQTPGQGLQFLFEYFSETQRNKGNFPGRFSGRQFSNSRSEMNVSTLELGDSALYLCASSSGTGKGNTIYFGEGSWLTVV.

The chain's CDR3 is CASSNGGARGNEQFF. CDR3 coding DNA: TGTGCCAGCAGCAACGGGGGAGCGCGGGGGAATGAGCAGTTCTTC. The chain recombines TRBV7-2 with TRBJ2-1; 7 nucleotides match TRBD2. The CDR3 consists of 15 residues. V shed 5 bases and J 7 bases; nucleotides not matched to a gene: 11. Germline V gene lookup returns CDR1 SGHTA and CDR2 FQGNSA.

The chain couples TRBV4-1 to TRBJ1-1; a possible D gene is TRBD1 (5 bases). The V gene's germline CDR1 is MGHRA and CDR2 YSYEKL. This CDR3 spans 15 amino acids. Trimming shortened V by 1 base and J by 2 bases, and 11 bases separated the two germline ends. As DNA, the CDR3 is TGCGCCAGCAGCCAAGGTGGAGGGACTAACACTGAAGCTTTCTTT. The encoded protein is CASSQGGGTNTEAFF.

This chain links TRBV11-2 with TRBJ1-2; D is perhaps TRBD1 (5 bases). The germline CDR1 and CDR2 sequences are SGHAT and FQNNGV. Trimming pared 4 bases from V and 4 bases from J, leaving 16 bases between. The CDR3 spans 15 residues. CDR3 sequence reads: CASSSQWGGSYGYTF. CDR3 nucleotide sequence: TGTGCCAGCAGCTCCCAATGGGGGGGAAGCTATGGCTACACCTTC.

The genes are TRBV18 and TRBJ1-1; D not certain. CDR3 length equals 13 residues. The V gene lost 5 bases and the J gene lost 1 base, with 8 bases spanning the gap. Germline V gene data show CDR1 as KGHSH and CDR2 as LQKENI. CDR3 coding DNA: TGTGCCAGCTCAGCGGAAGCGAACACTGAAGCTTTCTTT. It codes for CASSAEANTEAFF.

The chain recombines TRBV6-6 with TRBJ1-1; 8 nucleotides agree with TRBD1. V gave up 7 bases and J gave up 1 base; unmatched junction bases: 5. The V gene's germline CDR1 is MNHNY and CDR2 SVGAGI (reference sequence). The CDR3 length is 14 residues. The CDR3, as DNA: TGTGCCAGCACTCAGGACAGGGCGAACACTGAAGCTTTCTTT. This codes for CASTQDRANTEAFF.

V usage is TRBV28 and J usage is TRBJ1-4, with D possibly TRBD1 on 5 matching bases. Germline-derived CDR1 and CDR2 are MDHEN and SYDVKM. This CDR3 spans 14 amino acids. Trimming shortened V by 3 bases and J by 7 bases, and 12 bases separated the two germline ends. As DNA, the CDR3 is TGTGCCAGCAGTTTTTCGCAGGGCGGTGAAAAACTGTTTTTT. Its protein is CASSFSQGGEKLFF.

The chain is built from TRBV5-1 and TRBJ2-1, with 10 bases aligning to TRBD2. Germline CDR1 is SGHRS and CDR2 is YFSETQ. This CDR3 spans 19 amino acids. The J segment lost 1 base and the V segment lost 0 bases, leaving 10 bases of the junction unmatched. CDR3 region: CASSLAPVSGRTSYNEQFF. The CDR3, as DNA: TGCGCCAGCAGCTTGGCCCCTGTTAGCGGGAGGACATCCTACAATGAGCAGTTCTTC.

The V gene is TRBV19, the J gene TRBJ2-5; D might be TRBD1 (5 bases). Germline V gives CDR1 LNHDA, CDR2 SQIVND (reference sequence). The CDR3 covers 15 residues. V was pared by 1 base and J by 4 bases, with 13 bases between. CDR3 bases: TGTGCCAGTAGTATAGTTCAGGGATGGCGAGAGACCCAGTACTTC. It yields the protein CASSIVQGWRETQYF.

The V call is TRBV5-4, the J call TRBJ2-2; TRBD2 matches at 8 bases. Germline V gene sequence: CDR1 SGHNT, CDR2 YYREEE (reference sequence). J was trimmed by 6 bases and V by 0 bases; bases with no gene match: 7. This CDR3 has 16 residues. CDR3 loop: CASSLVSGVESGELFF. CDR3 sequence (DNA): TGTGCCAGCAGCTTGGTTAGCGGGGTAGAGTCCGGGGAGCTGTTTTTT.

The chain is built from TRBV11-1 and TRBJ2-1; 8 bases agree with TRBD1. CDR1 is SGHAT and CDR2 is FQDESV in the germline V gene (reference sequence). After removal of 5 bases from V and 8 bases from J, the junction contained 8 bases not matched to a gene. The CDR3 consists of 14 residues. The CDR3, as DNA: TGTGCCAGCAGCCCTATAGGACAGGGCGATGAGCAGTTCTTC. This gives the protein CASSPIGQGDEQFF.

V usage is TRBV6-6 and J usage is TRBJ2-2; weak D call: TRBD1 (5 bases). Trimming cost V 6 bases and J 4 bases, with 12 bases left between them. Per the germline V gene, CDR1 is MNHNY and CDR2 is SVGAGI (reference sequence). CDR3 length: 14 amino acids. CDR3 protein: CASSQQAPTGELFF. CDR3 in DNA: TGTGCCAGCAGCCAACAGGCCCCCACCGGGGAGCTGTTTTTT.

This chain uses TRBV24-1 with TRBJ2-7, with 8 positions matching TRBD1. Looked up from germline, CDR1 is KGHDR and CDR2 is SFDVKD. Trimming removed 7 bases from V and 5 bases from J; junction bases left unmatched: 9. This CDR3 is 14 amino acids long. The CDR3, as DNA: TGTGCCACCAGCGCAGCAGCAGGGGGCAACGAGCAGTACTTC. This sequence encodes CATSAAAGGNEQYF.

The V gene is TRBV3-1 (or the pseudogene TRBV3-2), the J gene TRBJ2-3; D uncertain. V shed 1 base and J shed 7 bases, with 6 bases lying between them. The germline gives CDR1 LGHDT, CDR2 YNNKEL (reference sequence). This CDR3 is 12 amino acids long. CDR3: CASSQGQNTQYF. As DNA, the CDR3 is TGTGCCAGCAGCCAAGGACAAAATACGCAGTATTTT.

In its sample, this clone was seen once. The CDR3 DNA is TGTGCCAGCAGTCTCCGGTCGGACACCGGGGAGCTGTTTTTT. This sequence encodes CASSLRSDTGELFF. This chain connects TRBV2 to TRBJ2-2; D is unresolved. Germline-derived CDR1 and CDR2 are SNHLY and FYNNEI. CDR3 size: 14 residues. V was shortened by 5 bases and J by 3 bases, with 10 bases between the two germline ends.

The chain carries TRBV19 and TRBJ2-3, with 10 bases lining up with TRBD2. The germline V gene has CDR1 LNHDA and CDR2 SQIVND (reference sequence). The CDR3 is 16 residues long. J was trimmed by 1 base and V by 4 bases; bases with no gene match: 5. The CDR3 nucleotides read TGTGCCAGTAGTAGGATCGGGACTAGCGGCACAGATACGCAGTATTTT. Protein sequence: CASSRIGTSGTDTQYF.

This clone was detected a few times. The J gene is TRBJ1-5, the V gene TRBV2; D unresolved. The CDR3 contains 12 residues. Germline CDR1 is SNHLY and CDR2 is FYNNEI. V shed 2 bases and J shed 9 bases, with 8 bases lying between them. CDR3: CASSETGMPQHF. In DNA form, the CDR3 reads TGTGCCAGCAGTGAAACGGGTATGCCCCAGCATTTT.

This chain connects TRBV5-6 to TRBJ1-6, with TRBD1 identical over 9 bases. V gave up 3 bases and J gave up 7 bases; unmatched junction bases: 2. The CDR3 sequence is 14 residues long. The germline CDR1 and CDR2 sequences are SGHDT and YYEEEE. The CDR3 loop reads CASSSGQGNSPLHF. The CDR3 DNA reads TGTGCCAGCAGCTCGGGACAGGGAAATTCACCCCTCCACTTT.

This chain joins TRBV18 and TRBJ2-6; TRBD1 might be the D (6 bases). The CDR3 spans 16 residues. V gave up 5 bases and J gave up 0 bases, with 11 bases separating them. The germline V gene has CDR1 KGHSH and CDR2 LQKENI. The CDR3: CASSGQGTSGANVLTF. The CDR3 DNA sequence: TGTGCCAGCTCAGGGCAGGGGACCTCTGGGGCCAACGTCCTGACTTTC.

The chain recombines TRBV6-5 with TRBJ2-1, with 8 bases aligning to TRBD1. V gave up 11 bases and J gave up 7 bases; unmatched junction bases: 13. CDR3 length equals 14 residues. CDR1 is MNHEY, CDR2 SVGAGI, per germline. In DNA, the CDR3 is TGTGCCTCCAACCAGGGGGCAGGAAAGAATGAGCAGTTCTTC. It specifies CASNQGAGKNEQFF.

CDR3: CATSDLSQGSYTF. In DNA, the CDR3 is TGTGCCACCAGTGATCTCAGCCAGGGTAGCTACACCTTC. This sequence joins TRBV24-1 and TRBJ1-2; D is possibly TRBD1 (5 bases). Germline V gene data show CDR1 as KGHDR and CDR2 as SFDVKD. Deletions cut 3 bases from V and 9 bases from J, with 13 bases between. This CDR3 region has 13 residues.

The genes are TRBV10-3 and TRBJ1-2; TRBD1 agrees at 8 bases. This CDR3 contains 15 residues. Unmatched junction bases numbered 6, after V lost 2 bases and J lost 4 bases. Germline CDR1 is ENHRY and CDR2 is SYGVKD. The CDR3 loop is CAISEEQGAGYGYTF. For the CDR3, the DNA is TGTGCCATCAGTGAGGAGCAGGGGGCGGGCTATGGCTACACCTTC.

V gene TRBV18 combines with J gene TRBJ2-5; 7 nucleotides agree with TRBD1. Trimming cost V 6 bases and J 2 bases; bases outside gene matches: 3. Per the germline V gene, CDR1 is KGHSH and CDR2 is LQKENI. The CDR3 consists of 13 residues. CDR3 amino acids: CASSTGPQETQYF. The CDR3 DNA is TGTGCCAGCTCGACAGGGCCTCAAGAGACCCAGTACTTC. Supplemented by reference TRBV18 and TRBJ2-5, the full variable domain reads NAGVMQNPRHLVRRRGQEARLRCSPMKGHSHVYWYRQLPEEGLKFMVYLQKENIIDESGMPKERFSAEFPKEGPSILRIQQVVRGDSAAYFCASSTGPQETQYFGPGTRLLVL.

The chain is built from TRBV10-3 and TRBJ2-5; weak D call: TRBD2 (6 bases). Germline V gives CDR1 ENHRY, CDR2 SYGVKD. V lost 8 bases, J lost 1 base, and 11 bases lay in between. This CDR3 region has 13 residues. The CDR3 region has the DNA TGTGCCATCGGCGGGAACCCCCAAGAGACCCAGTACTTC. Translated, it gives CAIGGNPQETQYF.

The chain couples TRBV25-1 to TRBJ2-5, with D perhaps TRBD2 (5 bases). This CDR3 region has 15 residues. Trimming took off 1 base at V and 7 bases at J, with 16 bases between the two ends. Germline CDR1 and CDR2: MGHDK and SYGVNS. The CDR3 protein is CASSESNGVMGTQYF. CDR3 DNA sequence: TGTGCCAGCAGTGAATCTAACGGGGTTATGGGGACCCAGTACTTC.

The CDR3 protein is CASSQLAGDRGEQFF. The CDR3 nucleotides read TGTGCCAGCAGTCAACTAGCGGGAGATAGGGGTGAGCAGTTCTTC. The chain uses TRBV27 and TRBJ2-1, with TRBD2 matching over 11 bases. The CDR3 is 15 residues long. Germline V gene lookup returns CDR1 MNHEY and CDR2 SMNVEV (reference sequence). J gave up 9 bases and V 5 bases, and 9 bases lay outside the gene matches.

Only one count was recorded for this clone. The chain joins TRBV12-5 to TRBJ1-2; unclear D gene. The germline CDR1 and CDR2 sequences are LGHNT and FRNRAP. The length of the CDR3 is 12 residues. With 3 bases removed from V and 8 bases from J, the gap between germline ends came to 10 bases. The CDR3 DNA sequence: TGTGCTAGTGGTTTAAGGAGTTGGGGCTACACCTTC. It encodes CASGLRSWGYTF.

The rearrangement uses TRBV4-2 and TRBJ1-2, with no clear D. The CDR3 has 13 residues. Germline V lookup: CDR1 LGHNA, CDR2 YNFKEQ. The germline V and J ends were trimmed by 7 bases and 7 bases, with 16 bases remaining between them. DNA of the CDR3: TGTGCCAGCACCAAAACCGGGGTCGGTGGCTACACCTTC. This codes for CASTKTGVGGYTF.

This chain links TRBV28 with TRBJ1-1, with a weak D call TRBD1 (5 bases). CDR3 length equals 13 residues. Germline V gives CDR1 MDHEN, CDR2 SYDVKM. Trimming removed 7 bases from V and 5 bases from J, with 14 bases in between. CDR3 in DNA: TGTGCCAGCAATCGGGAGGGGATAACTGAAGCTTTCTTT. It specifies CASNREGITEAFF.